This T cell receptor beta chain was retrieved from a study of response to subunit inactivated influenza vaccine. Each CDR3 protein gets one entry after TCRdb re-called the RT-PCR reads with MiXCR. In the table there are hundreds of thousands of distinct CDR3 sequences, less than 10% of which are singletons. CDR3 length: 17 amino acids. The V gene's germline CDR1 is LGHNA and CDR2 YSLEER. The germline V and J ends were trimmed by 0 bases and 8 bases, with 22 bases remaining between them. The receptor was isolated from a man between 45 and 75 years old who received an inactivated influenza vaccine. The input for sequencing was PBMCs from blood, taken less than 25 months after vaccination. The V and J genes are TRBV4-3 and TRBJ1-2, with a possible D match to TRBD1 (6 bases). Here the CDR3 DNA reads TGCGCCAGCAGCCAAGAAGATATGTTTCCGCCCCAGGGGGGCTACACCTTC. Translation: CASSQEDMFPPQGGYTF.